The text below deals with one T cell receptor beta chain. Its antigen is undetermined. The sample comes from a study of response to subunit inactivated influenza vaccine. Study results and limitations: Authors suggested that a seasonal influenza vaccination recruits few new T cells each time.

Trimming removed 3 bases at V and 3 bases at J, with 11 bases between. Germline CDR1 is SGHAT and CDR2 is FQNNGV. This CDR3 has 14 residues. TCRdb independently ran MiXCR on the RT-PCR reads; one entry per CDR3 protein. The data hold hundreds of thousands of distinct CDR3 sequences, with over 11% observed a single time. The TCR sequence derives from a man aged 50-59 years who received an inactivated influenza vaccine. The chain recombines TRBV11-2 with TRBJ2-5, with D possibly being TRBD1 (8 bases). Material: PBMCs from blood, obtained approximately 15 days before vaccination. The CDR3 reads CASSFTGGEETQYF. CDR3 nucleotides: TGTGCCAGCAGCTTCACAGGGGGGGAAGAGACCCAGTACTTC.